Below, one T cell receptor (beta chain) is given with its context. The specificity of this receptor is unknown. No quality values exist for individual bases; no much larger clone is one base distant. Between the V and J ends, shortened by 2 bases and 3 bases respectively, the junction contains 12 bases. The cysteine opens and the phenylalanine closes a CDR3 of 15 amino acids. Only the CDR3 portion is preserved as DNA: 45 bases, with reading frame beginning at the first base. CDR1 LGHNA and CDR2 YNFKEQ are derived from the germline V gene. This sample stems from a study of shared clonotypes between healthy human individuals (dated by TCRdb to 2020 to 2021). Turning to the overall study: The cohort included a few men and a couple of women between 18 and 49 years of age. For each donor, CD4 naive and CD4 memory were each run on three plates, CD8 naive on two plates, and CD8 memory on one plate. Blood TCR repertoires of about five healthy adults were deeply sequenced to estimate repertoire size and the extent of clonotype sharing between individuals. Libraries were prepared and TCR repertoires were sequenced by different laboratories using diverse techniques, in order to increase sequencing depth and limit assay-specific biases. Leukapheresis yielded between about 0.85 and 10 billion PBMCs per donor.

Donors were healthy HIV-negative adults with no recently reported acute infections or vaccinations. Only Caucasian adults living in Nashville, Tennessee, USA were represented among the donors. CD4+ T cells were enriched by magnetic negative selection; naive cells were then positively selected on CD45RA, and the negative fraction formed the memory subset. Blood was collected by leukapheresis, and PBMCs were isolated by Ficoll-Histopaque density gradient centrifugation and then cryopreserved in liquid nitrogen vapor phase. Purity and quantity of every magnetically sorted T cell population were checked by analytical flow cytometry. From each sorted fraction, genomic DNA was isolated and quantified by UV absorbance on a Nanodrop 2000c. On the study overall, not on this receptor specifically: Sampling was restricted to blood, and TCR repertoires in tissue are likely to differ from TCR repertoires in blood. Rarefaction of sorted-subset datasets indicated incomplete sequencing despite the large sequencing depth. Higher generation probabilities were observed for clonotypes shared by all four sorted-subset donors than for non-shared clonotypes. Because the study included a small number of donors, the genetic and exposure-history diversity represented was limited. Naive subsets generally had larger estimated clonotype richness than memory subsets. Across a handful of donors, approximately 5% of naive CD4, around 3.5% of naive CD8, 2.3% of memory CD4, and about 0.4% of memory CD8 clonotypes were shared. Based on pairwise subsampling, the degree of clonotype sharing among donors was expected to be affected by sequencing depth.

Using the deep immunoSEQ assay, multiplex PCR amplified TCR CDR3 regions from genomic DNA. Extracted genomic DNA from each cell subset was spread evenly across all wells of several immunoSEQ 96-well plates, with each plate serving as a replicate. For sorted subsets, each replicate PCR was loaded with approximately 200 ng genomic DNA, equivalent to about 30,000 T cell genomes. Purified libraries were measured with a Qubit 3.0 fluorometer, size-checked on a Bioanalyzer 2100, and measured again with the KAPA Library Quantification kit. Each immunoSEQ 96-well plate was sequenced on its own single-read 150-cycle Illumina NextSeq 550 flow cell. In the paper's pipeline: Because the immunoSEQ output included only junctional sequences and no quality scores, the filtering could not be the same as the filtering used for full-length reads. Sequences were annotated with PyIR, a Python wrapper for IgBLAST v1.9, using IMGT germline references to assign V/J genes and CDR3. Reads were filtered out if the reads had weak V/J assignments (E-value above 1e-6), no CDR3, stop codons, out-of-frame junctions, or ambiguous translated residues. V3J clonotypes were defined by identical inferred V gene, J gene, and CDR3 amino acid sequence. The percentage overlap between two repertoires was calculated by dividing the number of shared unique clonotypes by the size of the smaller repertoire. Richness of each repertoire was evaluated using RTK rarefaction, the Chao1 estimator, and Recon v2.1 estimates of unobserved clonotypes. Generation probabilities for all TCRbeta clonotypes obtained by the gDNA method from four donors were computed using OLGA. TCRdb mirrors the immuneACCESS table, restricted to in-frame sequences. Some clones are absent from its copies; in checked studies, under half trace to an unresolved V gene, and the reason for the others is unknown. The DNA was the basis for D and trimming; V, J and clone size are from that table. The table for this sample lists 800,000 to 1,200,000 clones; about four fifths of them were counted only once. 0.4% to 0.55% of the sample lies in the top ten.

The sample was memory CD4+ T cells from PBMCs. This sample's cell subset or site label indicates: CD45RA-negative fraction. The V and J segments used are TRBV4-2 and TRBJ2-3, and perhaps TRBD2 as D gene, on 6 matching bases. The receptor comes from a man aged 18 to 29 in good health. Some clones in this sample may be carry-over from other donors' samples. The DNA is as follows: TGTGCCAGCAGCCAAATGGCGGCGGGGACAGATACGCAGTATTTT. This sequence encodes CASSQMAAGTDTQYF.